This T cell receptor (beta chain) was profiled in a study of cytomegalovirus exposure and HLA in healthy donors. Amplification used 60 Vbeta primers and 13 Jbeta primers. Methods used by the authors: A follow-up analysis tallied 65 million to 80 million unique TCR beta chains, roughly 11 million shared. The protocol was immunoSEQ multiplex PCR, while the TCRdb copy is restricted to in-frame clones and leaves out a portion. The V and J calls and the clone size are those of that table, but D and trimming were determined from the DNA. The sample has fewer than 120,000 clones; 80% are singletons. A word on this clone: The target antigen is unknown.

The ends were cut back, 4 bases at V and 2 bases at J, with 14 bases in the middle. The length of the CDR3 is 15 residues. The germline V gene has CDR1 SGHAT and CDR2 FQNNGV. Whole-study results and caveats: Both high specificity and high sensitivity reportedly marked the classifier's diagnosis of cytomegalovirus status.

The sample comprised PBMCs. The sequence came from a woman aged 55-70 years in good health and CMV-seropositive. This chain uses TRBV11-2 with TRBJ1-2; D ambiguous. CDR3 bases: TGTGCCAGCAGCTCAAATTCCGGGTTCAACTATGGCTACACCTTC. Its translation: CASSSNSGFNYGYTF.